Below, one T cell receptor (beta chain) is given with its context. TCRdb independently ran MiXCR on the RT-PCR reads; one entry per CDR3 protein. The table shows roughly 960,000 distinct CDR3 sequences, with roughly 17% occurring only once. These data originate in a study of patients and donors after allogeneic stem cell transplantation. The length of the CDR3 is 13 residues. Germline assignment: CDR1 SSHAT and CDR2 FNYEAQ (reference sequence). V dropped 4 bases and J dropped 9 bases, with 13 bases sitting between them. The sequence was obtained from a human donor who was either an allogeneic HSCT recipient or a stem cell or donor lymphocyte infusion donor (not recorded which). It is not recorded whose cells these are; they may come from a transplant donor. This chain joins TRBV7-7 and TRBJ2-1; D might be TRBD2 (5 bases). The sequenced sample was blood, either unsorted or a sorted T cell fraction (not recorded which). The CDR3 nucleotides are TGTGCCAGCAGCTGGGAACCCGAGGGTGAGCAGTTCTTC. Amino acid sequence: CASSWEPEGEQFF.